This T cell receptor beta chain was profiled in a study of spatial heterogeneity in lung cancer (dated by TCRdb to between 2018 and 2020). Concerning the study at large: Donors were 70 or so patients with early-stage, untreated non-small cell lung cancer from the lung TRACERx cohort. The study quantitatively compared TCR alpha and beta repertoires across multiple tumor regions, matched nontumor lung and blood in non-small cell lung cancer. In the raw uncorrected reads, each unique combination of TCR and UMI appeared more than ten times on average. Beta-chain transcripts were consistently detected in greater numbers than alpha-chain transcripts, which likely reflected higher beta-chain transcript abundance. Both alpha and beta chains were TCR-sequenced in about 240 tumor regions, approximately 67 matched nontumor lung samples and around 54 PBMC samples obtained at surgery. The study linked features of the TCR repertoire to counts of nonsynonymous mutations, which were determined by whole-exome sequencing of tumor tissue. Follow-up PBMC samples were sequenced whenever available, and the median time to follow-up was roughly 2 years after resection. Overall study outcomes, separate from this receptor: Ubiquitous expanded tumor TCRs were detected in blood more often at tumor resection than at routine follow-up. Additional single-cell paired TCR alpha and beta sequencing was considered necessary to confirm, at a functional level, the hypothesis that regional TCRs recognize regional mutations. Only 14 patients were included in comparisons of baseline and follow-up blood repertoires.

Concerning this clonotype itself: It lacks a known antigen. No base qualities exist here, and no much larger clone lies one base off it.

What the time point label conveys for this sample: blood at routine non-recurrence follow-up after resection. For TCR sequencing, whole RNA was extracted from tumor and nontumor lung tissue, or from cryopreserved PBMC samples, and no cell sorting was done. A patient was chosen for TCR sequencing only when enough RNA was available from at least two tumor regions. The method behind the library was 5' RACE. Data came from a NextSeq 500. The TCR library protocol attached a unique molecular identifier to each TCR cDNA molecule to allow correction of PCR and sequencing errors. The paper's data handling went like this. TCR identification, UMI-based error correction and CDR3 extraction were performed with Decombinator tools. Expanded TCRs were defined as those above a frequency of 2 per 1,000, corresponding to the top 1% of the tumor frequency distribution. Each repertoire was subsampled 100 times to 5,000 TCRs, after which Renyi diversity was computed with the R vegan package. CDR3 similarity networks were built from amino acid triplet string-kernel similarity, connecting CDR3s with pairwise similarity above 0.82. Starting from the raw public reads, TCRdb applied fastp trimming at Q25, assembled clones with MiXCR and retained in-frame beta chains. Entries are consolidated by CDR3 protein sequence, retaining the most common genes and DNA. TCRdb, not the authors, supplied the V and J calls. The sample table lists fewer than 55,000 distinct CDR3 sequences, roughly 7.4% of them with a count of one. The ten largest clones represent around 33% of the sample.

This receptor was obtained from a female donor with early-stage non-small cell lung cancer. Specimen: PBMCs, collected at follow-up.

The nucleotide sequence is TGCAGTGCTAGATCGACAGGGTCTCGAGGCTACACCTTC. Translated, it reads CSARSTGSRGYTF. The chain is made from TRBV20-1 and TRBJ1-2, with 7 middle bases fitting TRBD1. CDR3 length: 13 amino acids, cysteine to phenylalanine. Only the CDR3 DNA is retained, 39 bases long and in frame from the first base. Based on the germline V gene (reference sequence), the CDR1 and CDR2 sequences are DFQATT and SNEGSKA. V ends up 2 bases short and J 8 bases short, with an unmatched junction base count of 8.